A selection of T cell receptor beta chains follows, all from one sample in a study of shared clonotypes between healthy human individuals. Repertoires were generated with immunoSEQ multiplex PCR, while TCRdb's copy carries only in-frame clones and drops some. The sample lists 2 million or so clones, 85% to 95% occurring once. The material sequenced was naive CD4+ T cells sorted from blood. The receptors shown here come from a man younger than 35 in good health. Both conserved end residues are part of each CDR3. Fields, in order: J gene, clone size, V gene, D gene, CDR3 DNA, CDR3 protein. D genes are given only for firm matches. Rows may omit the clone size; those that give it use once, few, many or a size class.

TRBJ2-7 . TRBV30 . TGTGCCTGGAGTGCAAGCTACGAGCAGTACTTC CAWSASYEQYF
TRBJ2-1 . TRBV7-9 . TGTGCCAGCAGCCCCCCAGGGGCGGGGGCCACGGGTGAGCAGTTCTTC CASSPPGAGATGEQFF
TRBJ2-1 . TRBV18 . TGTGCCAGCTCCCCTAGGAGCGGTTACAATGAGCAGTTCTTC CASSPRSGYNEQFF
TRBJ2-7 . TRBV6-6 . TGTGCCAGCAGTTACGTGAGTGCATCAAACTACGAGCAGTACTTC CASSYVSASNYEQYF
TRBJ2-3 . TRBV7-3 TRBD1 TGTGCCAGCAGCTTAGTTGTACAGGGGGTAGATACGCAGTATTTT CASSLVVQGVDTQYF
TRBJ2-7 few TRBV5-8 . TGTGCCAGCAGCCGGGACACTACCTACGAGCAGTACTTC CASSRDTTYEQYF
TRBJ1-1 many TRBV2 . TGTGCCGGGGGTTCGAGAATGAACACTGAAGCTTTCTTT CAGGSRMNTEAFF
TRBJ2-5 . TRBV12-2 . TGTGCAAGTCGCTTGGAACAACGGATGCGTGTGCGACAAGAGACCCAGTACTTC CASRLEQRMRVRQETQYF
TRBJ2-7 few TRBV5-1 . TGCGCCAGCAGCGTCCGGGACAACTACGAGCAGTACTTC CASSVRDNYEQYF
TRBJ2-7 . TRBV7-2 . TGTGCCAGCAGCAAGGGACCGAACGCCTACGAGCAGTACTTC CASSKGPNAYEQYF
TRBJ1-6 . TRBV6-5 . TGTGCCAGCAGGGTTTCGGTTAATTCACCCCTCCACTTT CASRVSVNSPLHF
TRBJ1-4 . TRBV5-4 . TGTGCCAGCAGCGCCCGGTACGGCAGGGGAGGCGAAAAACTGTTTTTT CASSARYGRGGEKLFF
TRBJ2-7 . TRBV6-5 TRBD2 TGTGCCAGCAAGGGACTAGCGGAGAGATACGAGCAGTACTTC CASKGLAERYEQYF
TRBJ2-5 . TRBV5-6 . TGTGCCAGCAGCTTGGCTGTGGAGACCCAGTACTTC CASSLAVETQYF
TRBJ2-5 . TRBV7-9 . TGTGCCAGCAGAACCTTTGACGAGGGAAGAGGAGAGACCCAGTACTTC CASRTFDEGRGETQYF
TRBJ2-5 . TRBV28 TRBD2 TGTGCCAGCAGAACCCCTAGCGGGGGAGCGGAGACCCAGTACTTC CASRTPSGGAETQYF
TRBJ1-6 . TRBV10-3 TRBD1 TGTGCCATCAGTGAGTCAGGGGGCGAAGGTTCCCTCCACTTT CAISESGGEGSLHF
TRBJ2-7 . TRBV11-2 . TGTGCCAGCAGAGGGCAGGGGGGCGACGAGCAGTACTTC CASRGQGGDEQYF
TRBJ2-7 . TRBV10-1 TRBD2 TGCGCCAGCAGTGGCCCCGCGAGACTAGCGTTTTCCTACGAGCAGTACTTC CASSGPARLAFSYEQYF
TRBJ1-2 . TRBV19 . TGTGCCAGTAGTATAGGAGCTAACTATGGCTACACCTTC CASSIGANYGYTF
TRBJ2-1 . TRBV5-4 . TGTGCCAGCAGCTTTACCTTGTCGGGAAATGAGCAGTTCTTC CASSFTLSGNEQFF
TRBJ1-3 . TRBV6-6 TRBD1 TGTGCCAGCAGCTCAACGACAGGGTCTGGAAACACCATATATTTT CASSSTTGSGNTIYF
TRBJ2-7 . TRBV7-2 . TGTGCCAGCAGCTTAGTCGGAGGGCCCTACGAGCAGTACTTC CASSLVGGPYEQYF
TRBJ2-7 . TRBV5-4 TRBD1 TGTGCCAGCAGCTCGGGACAGTCCTACGAGCAGTACTTC CASSSGQSYEQYF
TRBJ1-2 . TRBV28 TRBD1 TGTGCCAGCAGCACCGACAGGGGCCGGCCTAACTATGGCTACACCTTC CASSTDRGRPNYGYTF
TRBJ1-4 . TRBV30 . TGTGCCTGGAGTGTAAAGGACCCGGCAGCTAAACTGTTTTTT CAWSVKDPAAKLFF
TRBJ2-3 . TRBV18 TRBD1 TGTGCCAGCTCATTATTGACAGGGAGCACAGATACGCAGTATTTT CASSLLTGSTDTQYF
TRBJ2-1 . TRBV2 TRBD2 TGTGCCAGCCTAACTAGCGGGAGTCGCGATGAGCAGTTCTTC CASLTSGSRDEQFF
TRBJ2-2 . TRBV29-1 TRBD1 TGCAGCGCAGGGGCCGGGACAGACAACACCGGGGAGCTGTTTTTT CSAGAGTDNTGELFF
TRBJ2-5 . TRBV28 . TGTGCCAGCAGTTTGGGTCCAGAGACCCAGTACTTC CASSLGPETQYF
TRBJ2-3 . TRBV7-8 . TGTGCCAGCAGCTTAGAGGATACGCAGTATTTT CASSLEDTQYF
TRBJ1-2 . TRBV29-1 . TGCAGCACTTGGGGGGGAGGAGGCTACACCTTC CSTWGGGGYTF
TRBJ2-1 . TRBV6-5 TRBD1 TGTGCCAGCAGTTTATTGACAGGGGGCGGTCACGGTGAGCAGTTCTTC CASSLLTGGGHGEQFF
TRBJ2-1 once TRBV5-6 TRBD1 TGTGCCAGCAGTTCCGGGACAGGGGACTACAATGAGCAGTTCTTC CASSSGTGDYNEQFF
TRBJ1-2 . TRBV19 . TGTGCCAGTAGTATTTTGGTTCGGCAGTCAGACGGCTACACCTTC CASSILVRQSDGYTF
TRBJ1-1 . TRBV5-1 . TGCGCCAGCAGCTTATGGGGGAACACTGAAGCTTTCTTT CASSLWGNTEAFF
TRBJ2-2 . TRBV9 . TGTGCCAGCAGCCCACGTATGGCGAACACCGGGGAGCTGTTTTTT CASSPRMANTGELFF
TRBJ2-5 . TRBV29-1 . TGCAGCGTTGAAATGGAGACCCAGTACTTC CSVEMETQYF
TRBJ2-1 . TRBV28 . TGTGCCAGCAGGCCTAGCAGAGATGAGCAGTTCTTC CASRPSRDEQFF
TRBJ2-1 . TRBV6-5 . TGTGCCAGCAGTTTAGCCGGGTCTCACAATGAGCAGTTCTTC CASSLAGSHNEQFF
TRBJ2-5 . TRBV18 . TGTGCCAGCTCACCCTGGGAGACCCAGTACTTC CASSPWETQYF
TRBJ2-6 . TRBV29-1 . TGCAGCGTTACGGACCTTGGGGCCAACGTCCTGACTTTC CSVTDLGANVLTF
TRBJ2-7 . TRBV4-2 TRBD2 TGTGCCAGCAGCCGGATACTAGCGGAGTCCTACGAGCAGTACTTC CASSRILAESYEQYF
TRBJ1-2 . TRBV6-5 . TGTGCCAGCAGTTACCAGTCTAACTATAGCTACACCTTC CASSYQSNYSYTF
TRBJ2-1 . TRBV29-1 TRBD2 TGCAGCGTCGAGCTATGGACTAGCGGGGGCCATGAGCAGTTCTTC CSVELWTSGGHEQFF
TRBJ1-1 . TRBV4-1 . TGCGCCAGCAGCCCCATGCGGCCCATGAACACTGAAGCTTTCTTT CASSPMRPMNTEAFF
TRBJ1-3 . TRBV2 . TGTGCCAGCAGACAAGGCTCTGGAAACACCATATATTTT CASRQGSGNTIYF
TRBJ2-6 once TRBV16 . TGTGCCAGCAGTCAGAACTCTGGGGCCAACGTCCTGACTTTC CASSQNSGANVLTF
TRBJ2-3 . TRBV9 . TGTGCCAGCGGGTCCGCAAACAGTGTGTCAGATACGCAGTATTTT CASGSANSVSDTQYF
TRBJ2-2 . TRBV15 . TGTGCCACCAGCGGGGCGACCCGGACCGGGGAGCTGTTTTTT CATSGATRTGELFF
TRBJ2-1 . TRBV6-5 . TGTGCCAGCGGGAGGCGGGATGAGCAGTTCTTC CASGRRDEQFF
TRBJ1-4 . TRBV6-4 . TGTGCCAGCGCCAGACAGGAAGGAACTAATGAAAAACTGTTTTTT CASARQEGTNEKLFF
TRBJ1-2 . TRBV9 . TGTGCCAGCAGCGTAGGGGCAGGTTATGGCTACACCTTC CASSVGAGYGYTF
TRBJ2-1 once TRBV5-4 . TGTGCCAGCAGCTCGGGACGAGTTGACTACAATGAGCAGTTCTTC CASSSGRVDYNEQFF
TRBJ2-3 . TRBV7-3 TRBD2 TGTGCCAGCAGCCTAGCGGGGGACCATAGCACAGATACGCAGTATTTT CASSLAGDHSTDTQYF
TRBJ2-3 . TRBV28 TRBD1 TGTGCCAGCAGTCCCCGAGGACAGGGCACAGATACGCAGTATTTT CASSPRGQGTDTQYF
TRBJ1-1 . TRBV10-3 . TGTGCCATCAGTGTTAAAGGAACTGAAGCTTTCTTT CAISVKGTEAFF
TRBJ2-5 . TRBV6-6 . TGTGCCAGCACTCGACTAGGGGGACTTCAAGAGACCCAGTACTTC CASTRLGGLQETQYF
TRBJ1-1 . TRBV6-1 . TGTGCCAGCACCACCATGAACACTGAAGCTTTCTTT CASTTMNTEAFF
TRBJ2-1 . TRBV10-3 TRBD2 TGTGCCATCAGATCAAGCGGGGGGCCCTACAATGAGCAGTTCTTC CAIRSSGGPYNEQFF